This T cell receptor (beta chain) was documented in a study of T cell responses to AZD1222 COVID-19 vaccine. The data were produced by immunoSEQ multiplex PCR, yet TCRdb's version contains in-frame clones alone and is incomplete. The sample includes about 190,000 clones, over 70% of them seen just once. Germline loops: CDR1 LGHNA, CDR2 YNFKEQ. This CDR3 comprises 16 residues. J lost 6 bases, V lost 0 bases, and 5 bases had no gene match. The chain recombines TRBV4-2 with TRBJ2-2, with TRBD2 matching over 9 bases. This sequence originates from an adult in good health. The sample here was peripheral blood, taken on day 0 of MenACWY control vaccination. The CDR3 coding sequence is TGTGCCAGCAGCCAAGAGGGAGCGGGAGGTGCCGGGGAGCTGTTTTTT. Encoded protein: CASSQEGAGGAGELFF.